Below are 32 T cell receptor beta chains sequenced from a single sample in a study of cytomegalovirus exposure and HLA in healthy donors. A multiplex PCR was run with 60 Vbeta primers and 13 Jbeta primers. Using immunoSEQ multiplex PCR, the repertoire was profiled, and TCRdb retains in-frame clones only, with some absent. This sample has 110,000 to 150,000 clones, with 75% found just once. What was sequenced was PBMCs. The receptor set was obtained from a young man in good health and CMV-seronegative.

The CDR3 sequence: CASSPLSGQPQHF. CDR3 nucleotide sequence: TGTGCCAGCAGTCCTTTGTCCGGTCAGCCCCAGCATTTT. The chain carries TRBV28 and TRBJ1-5; D gene uncertain. The germline V and J ends were trimmed by 5 bases and 6 bases, with 11 bases remaining between them. The CDR3 covers 13 residues. Looked up from germline, CDR1 is MDHEN and CDR2 is SYDVKM.

The table lists this clone with many counts. This chain joins TRBV30 and TRBJ1-1; tentative D call: TRBD1 (5 bases). Germline-derived CDR1 and CDR2 are GTSNPN and SVGIG (reference sequence). This CDR3 contains 13 residues. Trimming took off 2 bases at V and 5 bases at J, with 12 bases between the two ends. CDR3 DNA sequence: TGTGCCTGGAGTCGGACACGTGGAACTGAAGCTTTCTTT. This sequence encodes CAWSRTRGTEAFF.

This chain joins TRBV11-3 and TRBJ2-1; the match to TRBD2 covers 12 bases. The germline gives CDR1 SGHNT, CDR2 YENEEA. V gave up 1 base and J gave up 3 bases; unmatched junction bases: 4. The CDR3 runs to 17 residues. The DNA of the CDR3 is TGTGCCAGCAGCTTAGGGACTAGCGGGAAAGGCTACAATGAGCAGTTCTTC. Translated, it gives CASSLGTSGKGYNEQFF.

This chain links TRBV4-1 with TRBJ2-7, with a possible D match to TRBD2 (6 bases). CDR3 length: 13 residues. Per germline, CDR1 MGHRA and CDR2 YSYEKL. Trimming removed 1 base at V and 7 bases at J, with 11 bases between. In nucleotides, the CDR3 is TGCGCCAGCAGCCAAGGGACCAGCGGGGAGCAGTACTTC. As protein: CASSQGTSGEQYF.

The chain employs TRBV10-3 and TRBJ1-4; a possible D gene is TRBD1 (5 bases). The V and J ends lost 0 bases and 8 bases respectively, with 10 bases between them. CDR1 and CDR2 (germline): ENHRY, SYGVKD. CDR3 size: 14 residues. CDR3 sequence (DNA): TGTGCCATCAGTGAGTCAGGGGAGGAAGAAAAACTGTTTTTT. Its protein is CAISESGEEEKLFF.

V gene TRBV4-2 combines with J gene TRBJ2-3; TRBD2 matches 10 bases. Looked up from germline, CDR1 is LGHNA and CDR2 is YNFKEQ. The J segment lost 6 bases and the V segment lost 0 bases, leaving 3 bases of the junction unmatched. The length of the CDR3 is 15 residues. CDR3 nucleotides: TGTGCCAGCAGCCAAGAGGGTAGCGGGGGGGATACGCAGTATTTT. Translated: CASSQEGSGGDTQYF.

V usage is TRBV5-1 and J usage is TRBJ2-1; 10 positions match TRBD2. This CDR3 region has 15 residues. CDR1 and CDR2 from the germline V gene are SGHRS and YFSETQ. V was clipped by 0 bases and J by 7 bases; unmatched bases: 4. The CDR3 DNA sequence: TGCGCCAGCAGCTTGGAGTCTAGCGGGAGAAATGAGCAGTTCTTC. Amino acids: CASSLESSGRNEQFF.

This clone showed up just a few times. This chain uses TRBV5-4 with TRBJ2-2; D is ambiguous. V lost 2 bases to trimming and J lost 4 bases, with 12 bases between them. Germline CDR1 and CDR2: SGHNT and YYREEE (reference sequence). The CDR3 runs to 15 residues. CDR3 region: CASSFYSRSTGELFF. The CDR3 DNA reads TGTGCCAGCAGCTTCTACTCTAGATCCACCGGGGAGCTGTTTTTT.

This clone was detected many times. This chain uses TRBV11-3 with TRBJ2-3; unclear D gene. The V gene's germline CDR1 is SGHNT and CDR2 YENEEA. Trimming shortened V by 4 bases and J by 4 bases, and 6 bases separated the two germline ends. CDR3 length: 12 amino acids. CDR3 sequence reads: CASSSNSDTQYF. The DNA of the CDR3 is TGTGCCAGCAGCTCAAACTCAGATACGCAGTATTTT. Complete variable domain (other parts from reference TRBV11-3 and TRBJ2-3): EAGVVQSPRYKIIEKKQPVAFWCNPISGHNTLYWYLQNLGQGPELLIRYENEEAVDDSQLPKDRFSAERLKGVDSTLKIQPAELGDSAVYLCASSSNSDTQYFGPGTRLTVL.

This rearrangement joins TRBV28 to TRBJ1-2; TRBD1 matches at 8 bases. CDR3 length: 14 amino acids. Trimming cost V 3 bases and J 6 bases; bases outside gene matches: 6. CDR1 and CDR2 from the germline V gene are MDHEN and SYDVKM. CDR3 loop: CASSLGQDVDGYTF. The CDR3, as DNA: TGTGCCAGCAGTTTGGGACAGGATGTAGATGGCTACACCTTC.

The chain links TRBV9 to TRBJ2-3, with 9 bases aligning to TRBD1. The length of the CDR3 is 15 residues. Germline loops: CDR1 SGDLS, CDR2 YYNGEE. The junction had 3 bases not matched to a gene; V was cut back by 3 bases and J by 1 base. The CDR3 spells CASSADRGGTDTQYF. Written as DNA, the CDR3 is TGTGCCAGCAGCGCGGACAGGGGCGGCACAGATACGCAGTATTTT.

The chain links TRBV5-6 to TRBJ1-2; the match to TRBD1 covers 7 bases. This CDR3 comprises 14 residues. The germline V gene encodes CDR1 SGHDT and CDR2 YYEEEE. V was clipped by 0 bases and J by 1 base; unmatched bases: 0. For the CDR3, the DNA is TGTGCCAGCAGCTTGGACAGGGGTAACTATGGCTACACCTTC. Translated: CASSLDRGNYGYTF.

V gene TRBV5-1 combines with J gene TRBJ2-1, with 9 bases matching TRBD1. V lost 2 bases to trimming and J lost 7 bases; unmatched junction nucleotides: 10. Looked up from germline, CDR1 is SGHRS and CDR2 is YFSETQ. The CDR3 is made up of 16 amino acids. Here the CDR3 DNA reads TGCGCCAGCAGCTTAACAGGGGGCTTTCTGATTAATGAGCAGTTCTTC. Its translation is CASSLTGGFLINEQFF.

The chain joins TRBV20-1 to TRBJ1-1, with D uncertain. Germline CDR1 DFQATT, CDR2 SNEGSKA (reference sequence). The CDR3 is made up of 11 amino acids. Trimming took off 5 bases at V and 1 base at J, with 5 bases between the two ends. The CDR3 region has the DNA TGCAGTGCTTACGGGAACACTGAAGCTTTCTTT. It encodes CSAYGNTEAFF.

In this sample, this clone turned up once. The chain recombines TRBV5-1 with TRBJ1-2, with 7 positions matching TRBD1. V gave up 0 bases and J gave up 0 bases; unmatched junction bases: 8. This CDR3 comprises 17 residues. The germline gives CDR1 SGHRS, CDR2 YFSETQ. The CDR3 loop is CASSLGQGRGSNYGYTF. In DNA, the CDR3 is TGCGCCAGCAGCTTGGGACAGGGTCGAGGATCTAACTATGGCTACACCTTC. Full variable domain (remainder filled in from reference TRBV5-1 and TRBJ1-2): KAGVTQTPRYLIKTRGQQVTLSCSPISGHRSVSWYQQTPGQGLQFLFEYFSETQRNKGNFPGRFSGRQFSNSRSEMNVSTLELGDSALYLCASSLGQGRGSNYGYTFGSGTRLTVV.

Details on this clone: The sample contains more than one DNA sequence encoding this CDR3. The chain combines TRBV27 with TRBJ2-1; D ambiguous. The length of the CDR3 is 11 residues. The V gene's germline CDR1 is MNHEY and CDR2 SMNVEV (reference sequence). V was cut by 7 bases and J by 5 bases, with 6 bases left in between. CDR3 sequence reads: CASTRDNEQFF. The DNA of the CDR3 is TGTGCCAGCACGCGTGACAATGAGCAGTTCTTC.

The CDR3 coding sequence is TGTGCCAGCGCCGACAGGTCCCCCCCAGATACGCAGTATTTT. It specifies CASADRSPPDTQYF. The gene calls are TRBV2 and TRBJ2-3; maybe TRBD1 (6 bases). The CDR3 is 14 residues long. Trimming stripped 8 bases from V and 4 bases from J, with 16 bases between. Germline CDR1 is SNHLY and CDR2 is FYNNEI.

The chain joins TRBV28 to TRBJ2-7; possible D gene TRBD1, 6 bases. With 5 bases removed from V and 2 bases from J, the gap between germline ends came to 13 bases. The CDR3 loop spans 14 amino acids. CDR1 and CDR2 from the germline V gene are MDHEN and SYDVKM. The CDR3 loop reads CASSKTTGTYEQYF. CDR3 coding DNA: TGTGCCAGCAGTAAGACTACAGGGACCTACGAGCAGTACTTC.

The chain has TRBV6-5 and TRBJ1-1; 7 positions match TRBD1. This CDR3 spans 14 amino acids. Trimming removed 6 bases from V and 2 bases from J; junction bases left unmatched: 6. Per germline, CDR1 MNHEY and CDR2 SVGAGI. The DNA of the CDR3 is TGTGCCAGCAGAGTGACAGGGTTTAACACTGAAGCTTTCTTT. It is translated as CASRVTGFNTEAFF.

The chain employs TRBV28 and TRBJ1-2, with 7 bases aligning to TRBD1. V gave up 3 bases and J gave up 4 bases; unmatched junction bases: 5. Germline CDR1 and CDR2: MDHEN and SYDVKM. The CDR3 contains 14 residues. CDR3 protein: CASSFTGEAYGYTF. The CDR3 DNA is TGTGCCAGCAGTTTTACAGGGGAGGCCTATGGCTACACCTTC.

The chain joins TRBV9 to TRBJ2-3; D is uncertain. Germline values: CDR1 SGDLS, CDR2 YYNGEE. Trimming removed 0 bases at V and 3 bases at J, with 5 bases between. This CDR3 comprises 13 residues. CDR3 residues: CASSVVLTDTQYF. The DNA of the CDR3 is TGTGCCAGCAGCGTAGTTCTAACAGATACGCAGTATTTT.

The rearrangement uses TRBV18 and TRBJ2-2; D may be TRBD2 (5 bases). The CDR3 runs 17 residues. The V end lost 0 bases, the J end lost 3 bases, and 14 bases lay between the germline ends. CDR1 is KGHSH and CDR2 is LQKENI in the germline V gene. The chain's CDR3 is CASSPPSHSGYTGELFF. CDR3 DNA sequence: TGTGCCAGCTCACCACCAAGCCATTCGGGATACACCGGGGAGCTGTTTTTT.

This clone was detected only a few times. This CDR3 is CASSLTLESPLHF. DNA for the CDR3: TGTGCCAGCAGCTTGACACTAGAGTCACCCCTCCACTTT. This rearrangement joins TRBV9 to TRBJ1-6; D call uncertain. Trimming removed 4 bases at V and 10 bases at J, with 12 bases between. Germline CDR1 and CDR2: SGDLS and YYNGEE. The CDR3 totals 13 residues.

This clone was recorded once. The chain is built from TRBV5-4 and TRBJ2-5, with 13 positions matching TRBD2. CDR1 is SGHNT and CDR2 is YYREEE in the germline V gene (reference sequence). The ends lost 3 bases at V and 2 bases at J; junction bases unmatched: 7. The CDR3 contains 17 residues. CDR3 nucleotide sequence: TGTGCCAGCAGCTCTATGACTAGCGGGGGGACACAAGAGACCCAGTACTTC. Translating it yields CASSSMTSGGTQETQYF.

The chain employs TRBV18 and TRBJ2-3; D call uncertain. CDR3 length: 15 amino acids. Trimming removed 3 bases at V and 6 bases at J, with 16 bases between. Germline CDR1 reads KGHSH; CDR2 reads LQKENI. This chain's CDR3 is CASSPGTFPRDTQYF. The CDR3 region has the DNA TGTGCCAGCTCACCCGGAACATTCCCGAGGGATACGCAGTATTTT.

This chain joins TRBV9 and TRBJ1-3; maybe TRBD1 (6 bases). CDR1 is SGDLS, CDR2 YYNGEE, per germline. Trimming took off 3 bases at V and 0 bases at J, with 10 bases between the two ends. The CDR3 sequence is 15 residues long. For the CDR3, the DNA is TGTGCCAGCAGCGGGGGGGGCGCCTCTGGAAACACCATATATTTT. Amino acid sequence: CASSGGGASGNTIYF.

Of note for this clone: A read error may produce the germline difference seen at one junction end. The J gene is TRBJ2-6, the V gene TRBV4-2, with D maybe TRBD1 (5 bases). The CDR3 loop spans 17 amino acids. Germline lookup yields CDR1 LGHNA and CDR2 YNFKEQ. CDR3 in amino acids: CASSQDNGFSGANGLTF. The CDR3 DNA sequence: TGTGCCAGCAGCCAAGATAACGGGTTCTCTGGGGCCAACGGCCTGACTTTC.

In nucleotides, the CDR3 is TGTGCCGACGGGGGGGGAACCGGGGAGCTGTTTTTT. As protein: CADGGGTGELFF. This rearrangement joins TRBV27 to TRBJ2-2; 8 bases map to TRBD2. The CDR3 sequence is 12 residues long. CDR1 and CDR2 (germline): MNHEY, SMNVEV (reference sequence). J was trimmed by 5 bases and V by 11 bases; bases with no gene match: 4.

This chain connects TRBV2 to TRBJ2-3; TRBD2 might be the D (6 bases). The germline V and J ends were trimmed by 9 bases and 3 bases, with 16 bases remaining between them. Germline lookup yields CDR1 SNHLY and CDR2 FYNNEI. The CDR3 spans 14 residues. CDR3 amino acids: CARGRGAGTDTQYF. For the CDR3, the DNA is TGTGCCAGGGGGCGGGGTGCAGGAACAGATACGCAGTATTTT.

This rearrangement joins TRBV6-5 to TRBJ2-2; 9 bases match TRBD2. CDR3 size: 16 residues. CDR1 and CDR2 from the germline V gene are MNHEY and SVGAGI. Losses at the gene ends were 2 bases for V and 5 bases for J; bases not matched to a gene: 6. CDR3 in amino acids: CASSYLSGRGTGELFF. The CDR3 DNA reads TGTGCCAGCAGTTACCTTAGCGGGAGAGGGACCGGGGAGCTGTTTTTT.

This chain connects TRBV6-1 to TRBJ2-1; D is possibly TRBD1 (6 bases). Germline CDR1 MNHNS, CDR2 SASEGT. CDR3 length: 14 amino acids. The ends were cut back, 8 bases at V and 0 bases at J, with 11 bases in the middle. The CDR3 protein is CASDTGSSYNEQFF. Here the CDR3 DNA reads TGTGCCAGCGATACAGGGAGCTCCTACAATGAGCAGTTCTTC.

The chain employs TRBV27 and TRBJ2-7, with D possibly TRBD2 on 5 matching bases. The germline V gene has CDR1 MNHEY and CDR2 SMNVEV (reference sequence). This CDR3 comprises 13 residues. With 2 bases removed from V and 3 bases from J, the gap between germline ends came to 8 bases. The CDR3 DNA sequence: TGTGCCAGCAGTTTAACGGGGAACTACGAGCAGTACTTC. Its protein is CASSLTGNYEQYF.